The present TCR beta chain was sequenced within a study of long-term antiretroviral therapy in people with HIV. The study used samples holding about 1-10 million cryopreserved PBMC before DNA extraction. V was clipped by 8 bases and J by 2 bases, with 16 bases between them. CDR3 length: 14 residues. From germline, CDR1 is SEHNR and CDR2 FQNEAQ (reference sequence). Study results and limitations: Even long-term ART left TRB diversity below transplant donor controls, despite gains.

Version v3.0 of the immunoSEQ assay was performed at survey level. The method was immunoSEQ multiplex PCR; TCRdb's version includes in-frame clones alone and lacks a portion of them. The data contain tens of thousands of clones, 75% to 95% of them seen just once; the ten biggest clones take up 4% to 5.5%. In this sample, this clone turned up once. The antigen remains undetermined. The source was unsorted PBMCs, collected 5.2 years after starting antiretroviral therapy. The source is a woman in her thirties or forties with HIV. This chain connects TRBV7-9 to TRBJ2-7; perhaps TRBD2 as D (7 bases). CDR3 region: CASLGPGGTYEQYF. The CDR3 DNA follows: TGTGCCAGCCTAGGGCCGGGGGGCACCTACGAGCAGTACTTC.